Below, 14 T cell receptor beta chains from the same sample are listed, as sequenced in a study of CD8+CD57+ T cells in acquired aplastic anemia. For CDR3 and TCR beta VDJ profiling, genomic DNA was the template used. TCRdb used MiXCR to reprocess the reads, holding one entry per CDR3 protein. The profile shows under 75,000 distinct CDR3 sequences, around half of them singletons. Material: sorted CD4+, CD8+, or CD8+CD57+ T cells (not recorded which) from PBMCs. The source of these receptors is a human donor in good health, serving as a control.

This clonotype was detected many times. The chain links TRBV7-3 to TRBJ2-2; D perhaps matches TRBD2 (6 bases). Trimming left V 5 bases short and J 7 bases short, with 26 bases between. The CDR3 loop spans 18 amino acids. Germline V gene sequence: CDR1 SGHTA, CDR2 FQGTGA. CDR3 sequence reads: CASSPQPGLTGVYGELFF. CDR3 nucleotides: TGTGCCAGCAGCCCACAACCAGGGTTAACGGGGGTGTACGGGGAGCTGTTTTTT.

The rearrangement uses TRBV11-1 and TRBJ2-3, with a possible D match to TRBD2 (5 bases). The CDR3 consists of 15 residues. The V end lost 3 bases, the J end lost 0 bases, and 10 bases lay between the germline ends. CDR1 SGHAT and CDR2 FQDESV come from the germline V gene (reference sequence). CDR3 sequence (DNA): TGTGCCAGCAGCTTGCATGCGGGTAGCACAGATACGCAGTATTTT. Amino acids: CASSLHAGSTDTQYF.

This chain uses TRBV25-1 with TRBJ1-2, with D tentatively TRBD1 (6 bases). V was shortened by 2 bases and J by 5 bases, with 15 bases between the two germline ends. Germline lookup yields CDR1 MGHDK and CDR2 SYGVNS. This CDR3 comprises 15 residues. This chain's CDR3 is CASSERGGQRYGYTF. In DNA, the CDR3 is TGTGCCAGCAGTGAAAGGGGAGGACAGAGATATGGCTACACCTTC.

This sequence joins TRBV2 and TRBJ2-2, with no clear D. CDR1 is SNHLY and CDR2 is FYNNEI in the germline V gene. V lost 1 base to trimming and J lost 3 bases, with 6 bases between them. The CDR3 totals 14 residues. In DNA form, the CDR3 reads TGTGCCAGCAGTGAAGAGCCTTACACCGGGGAGCTGTTTTTT. Its protein is CASSEEPYTGELFF.

This clonotype was seen many times. The V and J genes are TRBV5-1 and TRBJ2-1, with D possibly matching TRBD2 (5 bases). This CDR3 spans 16 amino acids. Trimming took 2 bases from V and 6 from J, leaving 18 bases between them. Germline CDR1 SGHRS, CDR2 YFSETQ. CDR3 sequence: CASSLLGLLVGNEQFF. The CDR3 nucleotides are TGCGCCAGCAGCTTACTTGGACTCTTGGTTGGCAATGAGCAGTTCTTC.

This clonotype is medium-sized in the sample. The gene calls are TRBV15 and TRBJ2-1; TRBD2 agrees at 9 bases. Germline CDR1 LNHNV, CDR2 YYDKDF (reference sequence). The V gene end was trimmed by 1 base and the J gene end by 4 bases; junction bases not matched to a gene: 5. The CDR3 has 16 amino acids. The CDR3 region is CATSRVGTSPYNEQFF. In nucleotides, the CDR3 is TGTGCCACCAGCAGAGTGGGGACTAGCCCTTACAATGAGCAGTTCTTC.

The chain is built from TRBV11-2 and TRBJ2-1, with 12 positions matching TRBD2. V trimming: 6 bases; J trimming: 2 bases; junction bases outside the gene matches: 8. CDR1 is SGHAT, CDR2 FQNNGV, per germline. This CDR3 is built from 17 residues. The CDR3 DNA reads TGTGCCAGCAGTTTTAGACTAGCGGGGGAGACCTACAATGAGCAGTTCTTC. Translated, it gives CASSFRLAGETYNEQFF.

This clonotype was counted only a few times. This chain connects TRBV2 to TRBJ1-6, with D uncertain. V was trimmed by 7 bases and J by 7 bases, leaving 11 bases between them. From germline, CDR1 is SNHLY and CDR2 FYNNEI. This CDR3 spans 13 amino acids. CDR3 sequence reads: CASTSTHNSPLHF. The CDR3 region has the DNA TGTGCCAGCACTTCGACACACAATTCACCCCTCCACTTT. Using reference TRBV2 and TRBJ1-6 for the parts outside the CDR3, the full variable domain is EPEVTQTPSHQVTQMGQEVILRCVPISNHLYFYWYRQILGQKVEFLVSFYNNEISEKSEIFDDQFSVERPDGSNFTLKIRSTKLEDSAMYFCASTSTHNSPLHFGNGTRLTVT.

This clonotype was recorded many times. The rearrangement links TRBV5-5 to TRBJ2-7; 9 bases agree with TRBD1. The CDR3 length is 16 residues. CDR1 and CDR2 (germline): SGHKS, YYEKEE (reference sequence). V lost 2 bases and J lost 0; bases outside the gene matches: 6. The CDR3 sequence: CASSFTGTGSSYEQYF. The CDR3 DNA reads TGTGCCAGCAGCTTCACCGGGACAGGGAGCTCCTACGAGCAGTACTTC.

This clonotype is medium-sized (0.01 to 0.1%). The chain combines TRBV25-1 with TRBJ1-4, with no clear D. With 2 bases removed from V and 5 bases from J, the gap between germline ends came to 15 bases. The CDR3 runs 16 residues. Germline-derived CDR1 and CDR2 are MGHDK and SYGVNS. CDR3 coding DNA: TGTGCCAGCAGTGAAGATCAAGGGAGATTGAATGAAAAACTGTTTTTT. It codes for CASSEDQGRLNEKLFF.

This clonotype was detected many times. This chain uses TRBV4-1 with TRBJ1-2; 7 bases align to TRBD1. In germline, CDR1 is MGHRA, CDR2 YSYEKL. The CDR3 is 14 residues long. The junction had 2 bases not matched to a gene; V was cut back by 1 base and J by 3 bases. CDR3 sequence reads: CASSQGTGDYGYTF. CDR3 nucleotide sequence: TGCGCCAGCAGCCAAGGGACAGGCGACTATGGCTACACCTTC.

The gene calls are TRBV24-1 and TRBJ2-1, with D tentatively TRBD1 (6 bases). From germline, CDR1 is KGHDR and CDR2 SFDVKD. The CDR3 runs 13 residues. Trimming stripped 7 bases from V and 7 bases from J, with 13 bases between. The CDR3, as DNA: TGTGCCACCAGCGAAGGACAGTCGAATGAGCAGTTCTTC. This translates into CATSEGQSNEQFF.

The chain is built from TRBV7-9 and TRBJ1-4; 8 bases are a match to TRBD1. The CDR3 runs to 14 residues. The V gene end was trimmed by 2 bases and the J gene end by 7 bases; junction bases not matched to a gene: 3. Germline CDR1 is SEHNR and CDR2 is FQNEAQ (reference sequence). CDR3 coding DNA: TGTGCCAGCAGCTTAATCAGGGGGCCTGAAAAACTGTTTTTT. Amino acid sequence: CASSLIRGPEKLFF.

This clonotype came up many times. This may come from a read error, since a much larger clone is one base off. The V and J genes are TRBV7-8 and TRBJ2-1, with TRBD1 as a possible D gene (5 bases). The CDR3 sequence is 13 residues long. V shed 4 bases and J shed 7 bases, with 11 bases lying between them. Per germline, CDR1 SGHVS and CDR2 FQNEAQ. CDR3 sequence (DNA): TGTGCCAGCAGCTCCTCGCCAGGGAATGAGCAGTTCTTC. Amino acids: CASSSSPGNEQFF.